Given below is one T cell receptor beta chain in context. Original processing notes: Cell counts per sample came from amplifying reference gene primers. The assay was immunoSEQ multiplex PCR, and TCRdb's table has in-frame clones only and misses some. V and J calls and clone size are as listed in that table; D and trimming were resolved from the DNA. The sample comprises about 49,000 clones, 85% to 95% of which are singletons, and around 3% rests with the top ten. This entry is derived from a study of blood T cell repertoires in COVID-19. Overall study context: From the United States, Italy and Spain came samples of acute and convalescent COVID-19. T cells, B-cell-depleted T cells, or PBMCs supplied cDNA or gDNA.

V was trimmed by 0 bases and J by 4 bases, leaving 11 bases between them. The CDR3 is 15 amino acids. Germline V lookup: CDR1 SGDLS, CDR2 YYNGEE. The receptor's source is a human donor in a cohort sampled during active COVID-19. Specimen: peripheral blood. The rearrangement links TRBV9 to TRBJ1-5; D is ambiguous. This CDR3 is CASSVGGEWNQPQHF. As DNA, the CDR3 is TGTGCCAGCAGCGTAGGCGGGGAATGGAATCAGCCCCAGCATTTT.